This passage covers 20 T cell receptor beta chains from one sample sequenced in a study of chemoradiotherapy in HPV16-positive cancers (dated by TCRdb to 2021 to 2024). Libraries came from the immunoSEQ multiplex PCR assay. TCRdb retrieved this table from immuneACCESS and kept in-frame rearrangements only. Not all clones are present; in checked studies, unresolved V genes account for under half, and no reason is known for the remainder. The sample data list about 12,000 clones, and under 85% of these were observed just once. The biggest ten clones account for roughly 5.5% of the sample. Sequenced here: blood, sampled from a patient who underwent chemoradiotherapy. These receptors all come from a human donor with HPV-associated anogenital cancer.

V usage is TRBV5-1 and J usage is TRBJ2-2, with 9 bases identical to TRBD1. Per the germline V gene, CDR1 is SGHRS and CDR2 is YFSETQ. The CDR3 totals 16 residues. V trimming: 4 bases; J trimming: 6 bases; junction bases outside the gene matches: 10. The CDR3 is CASSPTGQGRAGELFF. The CDR3 DNA reads TGCGCCAGCAGCCCCACGGGACAGGGAAGGGCCGGGGAGCTGTTTTTT.

This rearrangement joins TRBV5-1 to TRBJ2-3; D possibly uses TRBD1 or TRBD2 (6 bases each). V dropped 0 bases and J dropped 1 base, with 12 bases sitting between them. The CDR3 loop spans 16 amino acids. CDR1 is SGHRS and CDR2 is YFSETQ in the germline V gene. The CDR3 DNA follows: TGCGCCAGCAGCTTGGGGACGGGGGCCGGCACAGATACGCAGTATTTT. It translates to CASSLGTGAGTDTQYF.

The CDR3 region has the DNA TGTGCCAGCAGCCCCCAGGGCTCAGCGGACTACGAGCAGTACTTC. Protein: CASSPQGSADYEQYF. The rearrangement uses TRBV7-2 and TRBJ2-5; D possibly uses TRBD1 or TRBD2 (5 bases each). The better agreement between TRBJ2-7 and the DNA end casts doubt on the J call. This CDR3 region has 15 residues. Germline loops: CDR1 SGHTA, CDR2 FQGNSA.

The chain combines TRBV6-1 with TRBJ1-4, with D maybe TRBD1 (6 bases). This CDR3 contains 16 residues. Trimming took off 0 bases at V and 10 bases at J, with 18 bases between the two ends. The V gene's germline CDR1 is MNHNS and CDR2 SASEGT. CDR3 region: CASSEAIWLTRGKLFF. The DNA for the CDR3 is TGTGCCAGCAGTGAAGCGATTTGGCTCACCAGGGGAAAACTGTTTTTT.

In its sample, this clone was seen a few times. This chain connects TRBV2 to TRBJ2-1, with D tentatively TRBD1 or TRBD2 (5 bases each). This CDR3 region has 12 residues. V was cut by 3 bases and J by 6 bases, with 6 bases left in between. CDR1 and CDR2 (germline): SNHLY, FYNNEI. The CDR3 coding sequence is TGTGCCAGCAGTGAGGGACCCAATGAGCAGTTCTTC. Translated: CASSEGPNEQFF.

This chain links TRBV5-1 with TRBJ1-6, with D tentatively TRBD1 (5 bases). CDR3 length equals 16 residues. CDR1 SGHRS and CDR2 YFSETQ come from the germline V gene. The germline V and J ends were trimmed by 3 bases and 10 bases, with 20 bases remaining between them. DNA for the CDR3: TGCGCCAGCAGCTGGCGACCTTCCGGGGCGGACTCACCCCTCCACTTT. Amino acids: CASSWRPSGADSPLHF.

The chain recombines TRBV5-6 with TRBJ1-1; perhaps TRBD1 as D (6 bases). This CDR3 is built from 16 residues. The germline V gene encodes CDR1 SGHDT and CDR2 YYEEEE. The germline V and J ends were trimmed by 2 bases and 1 base, with 15 bases remaining between them. CDR3 in amino acids: CASSFYYRAENTEAFF. CDR3 bases: TGTGCCAGCAGCTTTTATTACAGGGCTGAGAACACTGAAGCTTTCTTT.

The chain uses TRBV30 and TRBJ1-5; D is unresolved. The CDR3 runs 15 residues. Deletions cut 0 bases from V and 2 bases from J, with 11 bases between. CDR1 GTSNPN and CDR2 SVGIG come from the germline V gene (reference sequence). The CDR3 region has the DNA TGTGCCTGGAGTGTCTTTGGCAGTGGCAATCAGCCCCAGCATTTT. Amino acids: CAWSVFGSGNQPQHF.

The chain uses TRBV19 and TRBJ2-1; 8 bases are shared with TRBD2. Germline trimming cut 9 bases from V and 7 bases from J; bases unmatched to any gene: 11. CDR3 length equals 14 residues. Germline V gene sequence: CDR1 LNHDA, CDR2 SQIVND (reference sequence). The CDR3 reads CASSPGGLGNEQFF. The CDR3 DNA follows: TGTGCCAGCTCCCCGGGGGGGCTTGGGAATGAGCAGTTCTTC.

The V and J genes are TRBV6-1 and TRBJ1-1; no clear D. This CDR3 spans 13 amino acids. Between the trimmed V and J ends, which lost 6 bases and 4 bases, there was a span of 12 bases. Germline assignment: CDR1 MNHNS and CDR2 SASEGT. The CDR3 sequence is CASRAKWGTEAFF. CDR3 coding DNA: TGTGCCAGCAGGGCCAAATGGGGCACTGAAGCTTTCTTT.

The genes are TRBV9 and TRBJ2-3; D is undetermined. This CDR3 comprises 16 residues. Germline CDR1 is SGDLS and CDR2 is YYNGEE. Trimming cost V 0 bases and J 1 base, with 12 bases left between them. CDR3 nucleotide sequence: TGTGCCAGCAGCGTAGGTCCGTCCTCCCGCACAGATACGCAGTATTTT. Its protein is CASSVGPSSRTDTQYF.

The chain couples TRBV5-1 to TRBJ2-5; weak D call: TRBD2 (5 bases). The CDR3 consists of 13 residues. The germline V and J ends were trimmed by 0 bases and 5 bases, with 8 bases remaining between them. Germline CDR1 and CDR2: SGHRS and YFSETQ. The CDR3 sequence: CASSLAGLETQYF. CDR3 coding DNA: TGCGCCAGCAGCTTGGCGGGGTTGGAGACCCAGTACTTC.

The chain is built from TRBV30 and TRBJ1-6, with D perhaps TRBD1 (5 bases). CDR1 and CDR2 from the germline V gene are GTSNPN and SVGIG (reference sequence). The CDR3 has 14 residues. V dropped 5 bases and J dropped 5 bases, with 13 bases sitting between them. The CDR3 DNA follows: TGTGCCTGGCGCCTACCCAGGGATAATTCACCCCTCCACTTT. This gives the protein CAWRLPRDNSPLHF.

This chain joins TRBV7-9 and TRBJ1-4, with TRBD1 identical over 8 bases. The CDR3 sequence is 13 residues long. Looked up from germline, CDR1 is SEHNR and CDR2 is FQNEAQ (reference sequence). The J segment lost 6 bases and the V segment lost 3 bases, leaving 0 bases of the junction unmatched. The CDR3 reads CASSLTGDEKLFF. The CDR3 bases are TGTGCCAGCAGCTTGACAGGGGATGAAAAACTGTTTTTT.

The chain links TRBV7-2 to TRBJ2-2; D is unresolved. V gave up 2 bases and J gave up 9 bases, with 10 bases separating them. CDR1 and CDR2 (germline): SGHTA, FQGNSA. The CDR3 spans 13 residues. As DNA, the CDR3 is TGTGCCAGCAGCTTAATAGGGTTGCGGGAGCTGTTTTTT. This gives the protein CASSLIGLRELFF.

The V and J genes are TRBV2 and TRBJ2-3; a possible D gene is TRBD1 (5 bases). V was cut by 3 bases and J by 1 base, with 8 bases left in between. Germline loops: CDR1 SNHLY, CDR2 FYNNEI. The CDR3 runs to 14 residues. CDR3 sequence (DNA): TGTGCCAGCAGTGATCAGGGCGGCACAGATACGCAGTATTTT. This gives the protein CASSDQGGTDTQYF.

The V gene is TRBV18, the J gene TRBJ2-2; possible D gene TRBD1, 6 bases. The length of the CDR3 is 15 residues. The germline CDR1 and CDR2 sequences are KGHSH and LQKENI. V was cut by 5 bases and J by 0 bases, with 10 bases left in between. CDR3 sequence reads: CASSNRVANTGELFF. The CDR3, as DNA: TGTGCCAGCTCAAACAGGGTTGCGAACACCGGGGAGCTGTTTTTT.

The V call is TRBV30, the J call TRBJ1-6; TRBD1 matches at 7 bases. Germline loops: CDR1 GTSNPN, CDR2 SVGIG (reference sequence). This CDR3 contains 14 residues. The junction had 3 bases not matched to a gene; V was cut back by 0 bases and J by 7 bases. DNA of the CDR3: TGTGCCTGGAGTGTAGCAGGGGGGAATTCACCCCTCCACTTT. Its protein is CAWSVAGGNSPLHF.

The rearrangement joins TRBV7-2 to TRBJ1-1; a possible D gene is TRBD1 (6 bases). Per germline, CDR1 SGHTA and CDR2 FQGNSA. CDR3 length equals 11 residues. Trimming pared 5 bases from V and 8 bases from J, leaving 9 bases between. CDR3 sequence reads: CASSGQLEAFF. DNA of the CDR3: TGTGCCAGCAGCGGACAGCTAGAAGCTTTCTTT.

The chain is built from TRBV5-1 and TRBJ2-3; maybe TRBD2 (5 bases). Germline-derived CDR1 and CDR2 are SGHRS and YFSETQ. V was clipped by 2 bases and J by 4 bases, with 14 bases between them. This CDR3 is built from 15 residues. The CDR3 protein is CASSFGLGGPDTQYF. The CDR3 DNA reads TGCGCCAGCAGCTTCGGACTCGGTGGGCCAGATACGCAGTATTTT.